A selection of T cell receptor beta chains follows, all from one sample in a study of molecular identifiers for immune sequencing clone quantification. TCRdb called the PCR reads again in MiXCR, with one record for every CDR3 protein. Here the sample spans about 510,000 distinct CDR3 sequences, about 25% being singletons. Sequencing was done on a sample of naive CD8+ T cells from blood, with Jurkat cell RNA spiked in. The receptors were sampled from a human donor in good health. Some libraries in this study had Jurkat cell RNA spiked in. Each CDR3 is given with its conserved first and last residue. The D gene is left open where the match is weak. Clone size is stated in some rows and not others, as once, few, many or a class when expanded.

v_call	j_call	d_call	clone_size	cdr3_aa	cdr3_nt
TRBV19	TRBJ1-1	NA	NA	CASTPGGTEALF	TGTGCCAGTACCCCGGGGGGCACTGAAGCTCTCTTT
TRBV6-2/TRBV6-3	TRBJ2-4	TRBD1	NA	CASSHRGTETLLAKNIQYF	TGTGCCAGCAGTCACCGAGGGACAGAAACCCTACTAGCCAAAAACATTCAGTACTTC
TRBV29-1	TRBJ2-5	NA	NA	CSVAVPSETQYF	TGCAGCGTAGCGGTACCATCGGAGACCCAGTACTTC
TRBV12-3/TRBV12-4	TRBJ1-1	NA	many	CASRPGAERAEAFF	TGTGCCAGCAGGCCAGGGGCTGAACGTGCTGAAGCTTTCTTT
TRBV7-2	TRBJ1-6	NA	NA	CASSENRGLTPLHF	TGTGCCAGCAGCGAAAACCGAGGTCTGACACCCCTCCACTTT
TRBV27	TRBJ2-7	NA	few	CASRGPGLYEQYF	TGTGCCAGCAGGGGGCCGGGGCTCTACGAGCAGTACTTC
TRBV29-1	TRBJ2-7	TRBD1	many	CSAEVRGSGEQYF	TGCAGCGCCGAGGTCAGGGGGTCGGGCGAGCAGTACTTC
TRBV6-2/TRBV6-3	TRBJ2-5	NA	NA	CASADPILSNIEETQYF	TGTGCCAGCGCTGACCCAATACTATCTAACATAGAAGAGACCCAGTACTTC
TRBV14	TRBJ1-4	NA	NA	CASSQDPRGREKLFF	TGTGCCAGCAGCCAAGATCCGAGGGGCCGAGAAAAACTGTTTTTT
TRBV6-2/TRBV6-3	TRBJ1-2	TRBD1	NA	CANSYGTDYGYTF	TGTGCCAACAGTTACGGGACAGACTATGGCTACACCTTC
TRBV3-1	TRBJ2-5	TRBD2	many	CASSQGASGGTPTQYF	TGTGCCAGCAGCCAAGGTGCTAGCGGGGGGACCCCGACCCAGTACTTC
TRBV2	TRBJ2-3	NA	NA	CASSEGIGADTQYF	TGTGCCAGCAGTGAAGGGATCGGGGCAGATACGCAGTATTTT
TRBV28	TRBJ2-3	NA	NA	CASSRGLWDTQYF	TGTGCCAGCAGTCGGGGATTGTGGGATACGCAGTATTTT
TRBV14	TRBJ2-7	TRBD1	NA	CASSPGTAKTYEQYF	TGTGCCAGCAGCCCTGGGACAGCAAAGACTTACGAGCAGTACTTC
TRBV14	TRBJ2-5	NA	few	CASSHIANQETQYF	TGTGCCAGCAGCCACATAGCGAACCAAGAGACCCAGTACTTC
TRBV6-5	TRBJ2-2	TRBD2	few	CASSLAAYTGELFF	TGTGCCAGCAGTCTAGCGGCCTACACCGGGGAGCTGTTTTTT
TRBV7-9	TRBJ2-3	TRBD1	few	CASSYPMTGTDTQYF	TGTGCCAGCAGCTACCCCATGACAGGGACAGATACGCAGTATTTT
TRBV6-2/TRBV6-3	TRBJ2-2	TRBD1	few	CASSEDRATGELFF	TGTGCCAGCAGTGAGGACAGGGCGACCGGGGAGCTGTTTTTT
TRBV7-6	TRBJ2-7	NA	few	CASRGLGDEQYF	TGTGCCAGCAGGGGACTGGGGGACGAGCAGTACTTC
TRBV3-1	TRBJ2-7	TRBD2	NA	CASSPREAYEQYF	TGTGCCAGCAGCCCCCGGGAGGCCTACGAGCAGTACTTC
TRBV7-9	TRBJ1-5	NA	many	CASSLVGGQPQHF	TGTGCCAGCAGCTTAGTTGGGGGGCAGCCCCAGCATTTT
TRBV3-1	TRBJ2-7	NA	few	CASSQGSGDYEQYF	TGTGCCAGCAGCCAAGGGTCCGGTGACTACGAGCAGTACTTC
TRBV7-2	TRBJ1-1	NA	NA	CASSPRDLTEALF	TGTGCCAGCAGCCCGCGGGACCTAACTGAAGCTCTCTTT
TRBV27	TRBJ2-7	NA	NA	CASSFGGNIYEQYF	TGTGCCAGCAGTTTTGGCGGTAACATCTACGAGCAGTACTTC
TRBV7-9	TRBJ2-1	TRBD2	NA	CASSLAGTSVSNEQFF	TGTGCCAGCAGCTTAGCCGGGACTAGCGTATCCAATGAGCAGTTCTTC
TRBV7-2	TRBJ2-1	NA	many	CASSLGLWGTYNEQFF	TGTGCCAGCAGCTTAGGTCTCTGGGGGACCTACAATGAGCAGTTCTTC
TRBV7-9	TRBJ2-6	NA	few	CASSPLMGSGANVLTF	TGTGCCAGCAGCCCCCTTATGGGCTCTGGGGCCAACGTCCTGACTTTC
TRBV4-3	TRBJ2-1	TRBD2	NA	CASSQGLARYNEQFF	TGCGCCAGCAGCCAGGGACTAGCCAGATACAATGAGCAGTTCTTC
TRBV24-1	TRBJ2-5	NA	few	CATSDLKRSQETQYF	TGTGCCACCAGTGATTTGAAACGGTCTCAAGAGACCCAGTACTTC
TRBV7-6	TRBJ1-1	TRBD1	many	CASSYGQGARGTEAFF	TGTGCCAGCAGTTACGGACAGGGAGCAAGGGGCACTGAAGCTTTCTTT
TRBV9	TRBJ2-3	NA	many	CASSGNTDTQYF	TGTGCCAGCAGCGGCAACACAGATACGCAGTATTTT
TRBV11-1	TRBJ2-7	TRBD1	few	CASSDRSDRAYEQYF	TGTGCCAGCAGCGACCGCTCGGACAGGGCCTACGAGCAGTACTTC
TRBV7-9	TRBJ2-3	NA	many	CASSHVPSAADTQYF	TGTGCCAGCAGCCACGTACCTTCGGCTGCAGATACGCAGTATTTT
TRBV11-2	TRBJ2-5	NA	few	CASSGTMTQETQYF	TGTGCCAGCAGCGGAACAATGACCCAAGAGACCCAGTACTTC
TRBV20-1	TRBJ2-2	NA	NA	CSAGDLLRAPGELFF	TGCAGTGCTGGAGATCTGCTTAGGGCTCCCGGGGAGCTGTTTTTT
TRBV5-1	TRBJ1-1	NA	many	CASSPTWGHTEAFF	TGCGCCAGCAGCCCAACCTGGGGGCACACTGAAGCTTTCTTT
TRBV21-1	TRBJ2-5	NA	NA	CASSKWRSGSQETQYF	TGTGCCAGCAGCAAGTGGAGGTCAGGAAGCCAAGAGACCCAGTACTTC
TRBV20-1	TRBJ1-2	TRBD1	NA	CSATPDRWDNGYTF	TGCAGTGCTACTCCGGACAGGTGGGACAATGGCTACACCTTC
TRBV29-1	TRBJ2-7	NA	many	CSAEGGVNYEQYF	TGCAGCGCGGAGGGGGGGGTCAACTACGAGCAGTACTTC
TRBV4-2	TRBJ1-5	TRBD1	NA	CASSRTGFNQPQHF	TGTGCCAGCAGTCGGACAGGGTTCAATCAGCCCCAGCATTTT
TRBV7-9	TRBJ2-7	NA	few	CASSFFVPGNEQYF	TGTGCCAGCAGCTTCTTCGTCCCCGGGAACGAGCAGTACTTC
TRBV11-2	TRBJ2-2	NA	NA	CASSLAVQEELFF	TGTGCCAGTAGCTTAGCCGTCCAAGAGGAGCTGTTTTTT
TRBV24-1	TRBJ2-1	NA	few	CATSPGAGWNNEQFF	TGTGCCACCAGCCCTGGGGCAGGGTGGAACAATGAGCAGTTCTTC
TRBV6-5	TRBJ2-5	NA	NA	CASSYSRTAIQETQCF	TGTGCCAGCAGTTACTCTAGGACAGCAATCCAAGAGACCCAGTGCTTC
TRBV4-1	TRBJ2-2	TRBD1	NA	CASSHTGTGDFGELFF	TGCGCCAGCAGCCATACCGGGACAGGGGATTTCGGGGAGCTGTTTTTT
TRBV27	TRBJ1-5	NA	NA	CASSLSRQTHQPQHF	TGTGCCAGCAGTTTATCCAGACAGACACATCAGCCCCAGCATTTT
TRBV9	TRBJ2-5	TRBD1	few	CASSPSGQGGETQYF	TGTGCCAGCAGCCCTTCCGGACAGGGGGGAGAGACCCAGTACTTC
TRBV3-1	TRBJ1-4	TRBD1	NA	CASSQGQGDYFNEKLFF	TGTGCCAGCAGCCAGGGGCAGGGGGACTATTTTAATGAAAAACTGTTTTTT
TRBV6-2/TRBV6-3	TRBJ1-5	NA	NA	CASSYSNRGRAPQHF	TGTGCCAGCAGTTACTCGAACCGTGGTAGGGCACCCCAGCATTTT
TRBV9	TRBJ2-3	TRBD2	NA	CASSAPVSASGGWDTQYF	TGTGCCAGCAGCGCCCCCGTTAGTGCTAGCGGGGGATGGGATACGCAGTATTTT
TRBV6-2/TRBV6-3	TRBJ1-5	NA	NA	CASRPDPNQPQHF	TGTGCCAGCAGACCTGACCCTAATCAGCCCCAGCATTTT
TRBV3-1	TRBJ2-1	NA	NA	CASSQDWDGNEQFF	TGTGCCAGCAGCCAAGATTGGGACGGGAATGAGCAGTTCTTC
TRBV6-1	TRBJ2-7	TRBD1	few	CASRGLTGASYEQYF	TGTGCCAGCAGGGGTCTTACAGGGGCCTCCTACGAGCAGTACTTC